The rows below give T cell receptor beta chains drawn from one sample of a study of T cells after yellow fever vaccination. TCRdb itself ran the 5' RACE reads through MiXCR, one entry per CDR3 protein. The sample holds some 26,000 distinct CDR3 sequences, less than 4% seen once. The sample here was PBMCs, either bulk or a sorted T-cell subset (CD4+, CD8+, memory, or dextramer-sorted; not recorded which), taken about 49 days after the first yellow fever vaccination. Source of these receptors: a man aged 18-30 years who received the YFV17D yellow fever vaccine. Each CDR3 is given with its conserved first and last residue.

V	J	CDR3
TRBV2	TRBJ2-3	CASSDDPGDTQYF
TRBV18	TRBJ2-5	CASSPPGQETQYF
TRBV20-1	TRBJ2-5	CCAPSPPERGGQETQYF
TRBV28	TRBJ2-7	CASSSVEEQYF
TRBV6-2/TRBV6-3	TRBJ1-1	CASSEPAGTGWSEAFF
TRBV4-2	TRBJ2-7	CASSQAGTNLYEQYF
TRBV7-2	TRBJ1-1	CASSFSRGNTEAFF
TRBV24-1	TRBJ2-3	CATSDPQGGGSDTQYF
TRBV21-1	TRBJ2-5	CASSKPGRMGRRQETQYF
TRBV5-1	TRBJ2-5	CASSLGSIQETQYF
TRBV18	TRBJ1-2	CASSSPDVNYGYTF
TRBV5-1	TRBJ2-2	CASSTQHRGTIGELFF
TRBV9	TRBJ2-4	CASSRAGMENIQYF
TRBV6-1	TRBJ1-5	CASSVDRSWDQPQHF
TRBV7-2	TRBJ2-3	CASSLRLASTDTQYF
TRBV12-3/TRBV12-4	TRBJ1-1	CASSLRRLNTEAFF
TRBV20-1	TRBJ1-6	CSATGTGDSPLHF